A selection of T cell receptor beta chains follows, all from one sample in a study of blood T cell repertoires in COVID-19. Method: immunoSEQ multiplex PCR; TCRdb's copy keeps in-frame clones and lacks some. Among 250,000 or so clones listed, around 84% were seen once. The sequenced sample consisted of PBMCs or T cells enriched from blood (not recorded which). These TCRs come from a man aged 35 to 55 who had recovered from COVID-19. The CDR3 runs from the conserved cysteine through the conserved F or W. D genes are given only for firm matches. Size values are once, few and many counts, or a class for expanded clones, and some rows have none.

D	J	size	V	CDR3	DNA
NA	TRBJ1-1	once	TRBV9	CASSVDLGRSAEAFF	TGTGCCAGCAGCGTAGACCTTGGACGTAGCGCTGAAGCTTTCTTT
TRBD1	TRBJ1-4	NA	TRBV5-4	CASSSGQDEKLFF	TGTGCCAGCAGCTCGGGACAGGACGAAAAACTGTTTTTT
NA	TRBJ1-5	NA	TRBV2	CASSRQITNQPQHF	TGTGCCAGCTCCCGACAGATTACCAATCAGCCCCAGCATTTT
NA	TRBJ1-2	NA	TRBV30	CAWSFREGYGYTF	TGTGCCTGGAGTTTCAGGGAAGGCTATGGCTACACCTTC
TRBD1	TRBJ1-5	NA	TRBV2	CASSEQGETTQPQHF	TGTGCCAGCAGTGAACAGGGGGAGACGACTCAGCCCCAGCATTTT
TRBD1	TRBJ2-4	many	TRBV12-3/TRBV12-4	CASTRTGIQYF	TGTGCCAGCACCCGGACAGGCATTCAGTACTTC
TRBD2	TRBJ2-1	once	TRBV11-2	CASSFWREGEQFF	TGTGCCAGCAGCTTCTGGCGGGAGGGGGAGCAGTTCTTC
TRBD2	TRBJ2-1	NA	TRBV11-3	CASSSGRGGLGVEQFF	TGTGCCAGCAGCTCGGGTAGGGGGGGACTAGGGGTTGAGCAGTTCTTC
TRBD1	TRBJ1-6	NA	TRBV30	CAWSPLRGTANPDNSPLHF	TGTGCCTGGAGCCCACTTAGGGGGACAGCTAATCCGGATAATTCACCCCTCCACTTT
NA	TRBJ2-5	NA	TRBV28	CASSLWGQQETQYF	TGTGCCAGCAGTTTATGGGGGCAGCAAGAGACCCAGTACTTC
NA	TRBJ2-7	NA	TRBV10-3	CAISEGQGISYEQYF	TGTGCCATCAGTGAGGGACAAGGGATCTCCTACGAGCAGTACTTC
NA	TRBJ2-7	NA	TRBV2	CASSEVGLGEQYF	TGTGCCAGCAGTGAAGTGGGGCTAGGCGAGCAGTACTTC
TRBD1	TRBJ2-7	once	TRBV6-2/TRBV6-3	CASSYGQGGGWQYF	TGTGCCAGCAGTTACGGACAGGGCGGTGGATGGCAGTACTTC
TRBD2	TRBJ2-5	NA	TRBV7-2	CASSLDIAGGLETQYF	TGTGCCAGCAGCTTAGATATAGCGGGGGGGCTAGAGACCCAGTACTTC
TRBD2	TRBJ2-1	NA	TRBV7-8	CASSQGLAGAEQFF	TGTGCCAGCAGCCAAGGACTAGCGGGAGCAGAGCAGTTCTTC
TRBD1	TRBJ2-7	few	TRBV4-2	CASSLRDSPTSPSSYEQYF	TGTGCCAGCAGCCTCCGGGACAGCCCAACGTCCCCGAGCTCCTACGAGCAGTACTTC
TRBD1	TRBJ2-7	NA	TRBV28	CASSQTGDTYEQYF	TGTGCCAGCAGCCAAACAGGGGACACCTACGAGCAGTACTTC
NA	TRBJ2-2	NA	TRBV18	CASSLLALISSGELFF	TGTGCCAGCTCACTTCTAGCGTTAATATCCTCCGGGGAGCTGTTTTTT
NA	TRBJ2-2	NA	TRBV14	CASRPTATGELFF	TGTGCCAGCAGACCTACAGCCACCGGGGAGCTGTTTTTT
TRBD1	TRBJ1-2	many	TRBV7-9	CASSLDYDRGLSNYGYTF	TGTGCCAGCAGCTTAGACTATGACAGGGGGCTATCTAACTATGGCTACACCTTC
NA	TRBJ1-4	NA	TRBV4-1	CASSQAGLEKLFF	TGCGCCAGCAGCCAAGCGGGTTTAGAAAAACTGTTTTTT
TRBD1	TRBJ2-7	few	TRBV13	CASSLTTGTIVLESYEQYF	TGTGCCAGCAGCCTCACGACAGGGACCATTGTATTAGAGTCCTACGAGCAGTACTTC
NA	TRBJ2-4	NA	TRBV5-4	CASSLFQGAGQNIQYF	TGTGCCAGCAGCTTGTTTCAGGGAGCGGGCCAAAACATTCAGTACTTC
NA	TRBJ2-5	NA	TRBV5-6	CASSLGAGETQYF	TGTGCCAGCAGCTTGGGGGCAGGGGAGACCCAGTACTTC
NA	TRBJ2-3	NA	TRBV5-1	CASSADREGSTDTQYF	TGCGCCAGCAGCGCGGACAGGGAGGGTAGCACAGATACGCAGTATTTT
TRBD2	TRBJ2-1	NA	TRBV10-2	CASSVERGSYNEQFF	TGCGCCAGCAGTGTGGAGCGGGGCTCCTACAATGAGCAGTTCTTC
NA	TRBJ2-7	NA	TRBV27	CASKRVFHEQYF	TGTGCCAGCAAGAGGGTTTTCCACGAGCAGTACTTC
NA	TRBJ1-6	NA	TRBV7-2	CASSLPRNSPLHF	TGTGCCAGCAGCCTGCCGAGGAATTCACCCCTCCACTTT
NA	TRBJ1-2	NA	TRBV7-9	CALTSRGSRGYTF	TGTGCTCTGACGTCCAGGGGCTCGCGTGGCTACACCTTC
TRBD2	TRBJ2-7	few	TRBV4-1	CASSPATRGDRHPEQYF	TGCGCCAGCAGCCCCGCAACGCGGGGGGACCGCCACCCCGAGCAGTACTTC
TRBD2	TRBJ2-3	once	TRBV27	CASSSFPVGLMADTQYF	TGTGCCAGCAGTTCCTTTCCGGTGGGACTAATGGCGGATACGCAGTATTTT
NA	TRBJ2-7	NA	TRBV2	CASSADSLSYEQYF	TGTGCCAGCAGTGCGGACAGCTTATCCTACGAGCAGTACTTC